The clone carrying this T cell receptor (beta chain) showed up just once. Its specificity is unknown. With 3 bases removed from V and 6 bases from J, the gap between germline ends came to 6 bases. CDR3 size: 12 residues. Looked up from germline, CDR1 is MNHEY and CDR2 is SMNVEV (reference sequence). TCRdb keeps only in-frame clones here, not all; method: immunoSEQ multiplex PCR. The table includes about 68,000 clones, roughly 96% detected once. This record comes from a study of cytomegalovirus exposure and HLA in healthy donors. Across the study: The 120 or so validation repertoires were produced on the same platform as the approximately 620 repertoires of the first cohort. This was reported in a later analysis. Overall study findings and caveats: Most TCR sequences were seen very rarely across donors, but some public TCRs occurred in many. Reported results showed that the classifier diagnosed cytomegalovirus status with high specificity and sensitivity.

Separation from the approximately 710-subject first cohort characterized the roughly 120-subject validation cohort, to which the donors belonged. The receptor's source is a man younger than 35 in good health and CMV-seronegative. The specimen sequenced was PBMCs. The genes are TRBV27 and TRBJ1-5; D is unresolved. The chain's CDR3 is CASSLTGQPQHF. For the CDR3, the DNA is TGTGCCAGCAGTTTGACGGGTCAGCCCCAGCATTTT.